A selection of T cell receptor beta chains follows, all from one sample in a study of tumor T cells in aggressive B-cell lymphoma. The assay was immunoSEQ multiplex PCR, and TCRdb's table has in-frame clones only and misses some. Of about 11,000 clones in the sample, about nine tenths are singletons; the top ten hold 2.5% to 3.5%. The sequencing input was tumor tissue. These receptors were obtained from an adult with diffuse large B cell lymphoma. Both conserved end residues are part of each CDR3. Each record gives: CDR3 length, clone size, V gene, D gene, J gene, CDR3 DNA, CDR3 protein. D genes are given only for firm matches. Clone size appears in some rows only: once, few, many, or a class for an expanded clone.

>15|.|TRBV4-2|.|TRBJ2-2
TGTGCCAGCAGCCCTCCGACGGGAGACACCGGGGAGCTGTTTTTT
CASSPPTGDTGELFF
>12|.|TRBV5-1|.|TRBJ2-1
TGCGCCAGCAGCCAGGACTACCGAGAGCAGTTCTTC
CASSQDYREQFF
>15|.|TRBV5-1|TRBD2|TRBJ2-1
TGCGCCAGCAGCGTGACTAGCGTCTCCTACAATGAGCAGTTCTTC
CASSVTSVSYNEQFF
>14|once|TRBV9|TRBD1|TRBJ2-7
TGTGCCAGCAGCACCACAGACAGGGCCCACGAGCAGTACTTC
CASSTTDRAHEQYF
>13|.|TRBV5-6|TRBD2|TRBJ2-5
TGTGCCAGCAGCCACGGGGGGGTAGAGACCCAGTACTTC
CASSHGGVETQYF
>16|once|TRBV4-1|.|TRBJ2-4
TGCGCCAGCAGCCCAGGACAGCCACTAGCCAAAAACATTCAGTACTTC
CASSPGQPLAKNIQYF
>14|.|TRBV7-8|TRBD1|TRBJ1-3
TGTGCCAGCAGCAACAGGGGGGGAATAAACACCATATATTTT
CASSNRGGINTIYF
>12|.|TRBV18|TRBD1|TRBJ1-1
TGTGCCAGCTCACCGCGGACAGGAGAAGCTTTCTTT
CASSPRTGEAFF
>14|.|TRBV7-2|TRBD2|TRBJ2-3
TGTGCCAGCAGCTTAGGGCGGGGGGGGGATACGCAGTATTTT
CASSLGRGGDTQYF
>12|once|TRBV2|.|TRBJ1-2
TGTGCCAGCAGCCGGGAGAACTATGGCTACACCTTC
CASSRENYGYTF
>13|.|TRBV29-1|TRBD1|TRBJ2-3
TGCAGCGTGGCGGACAGGAACACAGATACGCAGTATTTT
CSVADRNTDTQYF
>13|.|TRBV27|.|TRBJ1-1
TGTGCCAGCAGTTTGTGGGCAAACACTGAAGCTTTCTTT
CASSLWANTEAFF
>13|.|TRBV6-4|TRBD1|TRBJ1-2
TGTGCCAGCAGTGCCGCGACAGGGGAGAGCTACACCTTC
CASSAATGESYTF
>15|.|TRBV6-5|.|TRBJ1-4
TGTGCCAGCAGTGCACAGCCTGCAACTAATGAAAAACTGTTTTTT
CASSAQPATNEKLFF
>14|.|TRBV6-5|TRBD1|TRBJ1-1
TGTGCCAGCAGTCCCACAGGGGGCAAGGCTGAAGCTTTCTTT
CASSPTGGKAEAFF
>11|.|TRBV29-1|.|TRBJ2-7
TGCAGCGCCATTAGGGGCTACGAGCAGTACTTC
CSAIRGYEQYF
>13|.|TRBV30|TRBD1|TRBJ1-5
TGTGCCTGGAGAGGACAGGCCACTCAGCCCCAGCATTTT
CAWRGQATQPQHF
>16|.|TRBV7-9|TRBD1|TRBJ1-4
TGTGCCAGCAGCCCGCGTGGGACAGCGGAAGGGGAAAAACTGTTTTTT
CASSPRGTAEGEKLFF
>14|.|TRBV5-1|.|TRBJ2-5
TGCGCCAGCAGCATATCCGGGAATGGTGAGACCCAGTACTTC
CASSISGNGETQYF
>15|.|TRBV30|TRBD1|TRBJ2-7
TGTGCCTGGAGCCTGACCGGGACAGGGAACTACGAGCAGTACTTC
CAWSLTGTGNYEQYF
>13|.|TRBV6-5|.|TRBJ1-4
TGTGCCAGCAGTGTGGGGGGGGATGAAAAACTGTTTTTT
CASSVGGDEKLFF
>18|.|TRBV6-1|TRBD2|TRBJ2-1
TGTGCCAGCAGTGTCGTAACTAGCGGGACCTCCTACTACAATGAGCAGTTCTTC
CASSVVTSGTSYYNEQFF
>13|.|TRBV18|.|TRBJ2-7
TGTGCCAGCTCACCCCCCCAGATCTACGAGCAGTACTTC
CASSPPQIYEQYF
>16|.|TRBV7-2|TRBD1|TRBJ1-2
TGTGCCAGCAGCTACCCGACAGGGCGTTTTAACTATGGCTACACCTTC
CASSYPTGRFNYGYTF
>16|.|TRBV18|TRBD1|TRBJ1-2
TGTGCCAGCTCACCTAATCGTCCAGGGGGAGCCTATGGCTACACCTTC
CASSPNRPGGAYGYTF
>15|.|TRBV30|.|TRBJ1-3
TGTGCCTGGAGTGTACAGAAGGGGCCTGGAAACACCATATATTTT
CAWSVQKGPGNTIYF
>14|.|TRBV27|.|TRBJ1-6
TGTGCCAGCAGGCTCGACAGGAGAAATTCACCCCTCCACTTT
CASRLDRRNSPLHF
>12|.|TRBV5-6|.|TRBJ2-3
TGTGCCAGCAGCTTACTTACAGATACGCAGTATTTT
CASSLLTDTQYF
>14|.|TRBV7-9|TRBD1|TRBJ2-7
TGTGCCAGCAGCGACATCCGACAGGGACGGAAACAGTACTTC
CASSDIRQGRKQYF
>14|.|TRBV30|TRBD2|TRBJ2-7
TGTGCCTGGAGCTCCGGGACTAGCATGTACGAGCAGTACTTC
CAWSSGTSMYEQYF
>14|.|TRBV4-1|TRBD1|TRBJ1-1
TGCGCCAGCAGCCAAGGGGTCCGACAGGGTGAAGCTTTCTTT
CASSQGVRQGEAFF
>15|.|TRBV5-1|.|TRBJ1-4
TGCGCCAGCAGCTTGGCCCCGGGTATAGATGAAAAACTGTTTTTT
CASSLAPGIDEKLFF
>15|.|TRBV5-4|.|TRBJ1-1
TGTGCCAGCAGCTTGGCCTGGGGGGGGTTGACTGAAGCTTTCTTT
CASSLAWGGLTEAFF
>12|.|TRBV11-3|.|TRBJ1-1
TGTGCCAGCAGCCCGACGGCAGGTAAAGCTTTCTTT
CASSPTAGKAFF
>16|.|TRBV7-3|.|TRBJ2-2
TGTGCCAGCAGCCTGACAGAGGCACAGGGCCGGGGGGAGCTGTTTTTT
CASSLTEAQGRGELFF
>15|.|TRBV5-1|.|TRBJ1-1
TGCGCCAGCAGCTTGGGCTGGGGGAGGGACACTGAAGCTTTCTTT
CASSLGWGRDTEAFF
>13|.|TRBV30|.|TRBJ1-1
TGTGCCTGGATGGCTAGGCAATTCACTGAAGCTTTCTTT
CAWMARQFTEAFF
>14|once|TRBV5-1|.|TRBJ1-2
TGCGCCAGCAGCCCGGCAGAGGGTCTTTATGGCTACACCTTC
CASSPAEGLYGYTF
>13|.|TRBV9|.|TRBJ2-3
TGTGCCAGCAGCCCTGAAGGGGCAGATACGCAGTATTTT
CASSPEGADTQYF
>16|.|TRBV2|TRBD1|TRBJ1-1
TGTGCCAGCAGTGACCTCAGGGGGGTATTGAACACTGAAGCTTTCTTT
CASSDLRGVLNTEAFF
>13|.|TRBV7-3|TRBD1|TRBJ2-1
TGTGCCAGCAGCTTAGTGACAGGGGGCAAACAGTTCTTC
CASSLVTGGKQFF
>16|.|TRBV9|TRBD2|TRBJ2-2
TGTGCCAGCAGCGTAGCTGGGGGGGCGAACACCGGGGAGCTGTTTTTT
CASSVAGGANTGELFF
>15|.|TRBV9|.|TRBJ1-4
TGTGCCAGCAGCGTACAGGGTACGGCTAATGAAAAACTGTTTTTT
CASSVQGTANEKLFF
>14|.|TRBV27|TRBD1|TRBJ1-2
TGTGCCAGCAGAACCGGGACAGGGAACTATGGCTACACCTTC
CASRTGTGNYGYTF
>16|.|TRBV7-2|TRBD2|TRBJ2-1
TGTGCCAGCAGCCCGATAGCGGGGGGGCCCTCCCCTGAGCAGTTCTTC
CASSPIAGGPSPEQFF
>13|.|TRBV6-6|.|TRBJ1-5
TGTGCCAGCATGAGCGGTAGCAATCAGCCCCAGCATTTT
CASMSGSNQPQHF
>15|.|TRBV11-2|.|TRBJ2-7
TGTGCCAGCGGCACGGACCGGCAGGGGGGCTACGAGCAGTACTTC
CASGTDRQGGYEQYF